This T cell receptor (beta chain) was captured by sequencing in a study of CD8+ T cells in alopecia areata. Study-wide background: Roughly 6-10-week-old female C3H/HeJ mice were grafted with skin from spontaneously alopecic roughly 6-12-month-old C3H/HeJ graft donors. Whole-study findings and limits: Resident alphabeta T cells of normal skin are also sequenced in scalp samples.

cDNA reverse transcribed from extracted RNA served as the sequencing template. TCRdb keeps only in-frame clones here, not all; method: immunoSEQ multiplex PCR. This sample carries 200,000 to 300,000 clones, none of them present only once. V lost 5 bases to trimming and J lost 0 bases, with 11 bases between them. This CDR3 is 14 amino acids long. Germline V gene data show CDR1 as NNHNN and CDR2 as SYGAGS (reference sequence). Cutaneous lymph nodes were pooled and cells sorted by CD4, CD8alpha, NKG2D, NKG2ACE and more. This clone appeared a few times. Its antigen is not identified. Mouse names are used for the genes. The CDR3 end is not reached by the read, which stops 4 residues before it; the germline J gene fills it in.

The V and J genes are TRBV13-2 and TRBJ1-2, with D maybe TRBD1 (6 bases). Sequencing was performed on CD4+ T cells sorted from a lymph node. The clonotype comes from a C3H/HeJ mouse with alopecia areata. The mice in this strain carry MHC haplotype H2-k. CDR3 DNA (partial): TGTGCCAGCGGGGAGGGGGATGCAAACTCC. It encodes CASGEGDANS. The whole CDR3 protein reads CASGEGDANSDYTF.